The clone carrying this T cell receptor beta chain has ten or more counts. MiXCR was run by TCRdb on the 5' RACE reads, yielding one entry per CDR3 protein. The data show 60,000 to 75,000 distinct CDR3 sequences, 4.6% seen once. The CDR3 has 13 amino acids. The germline V gene encodes CDR1 MNHEY and CDR2 SVGEGT. Deletions cut 6 bases from V and 3 bases from J, with 10 bases between. This sample is drawn from a study of early T cells in non-severe SARS-CoV-2 infection. The chain is built from TRBV6-2 or TRBV6-3 and TRBJ2-3; D call uncertain. The material sequenced was whole blood, taken at baseline. This clonotype was obtained from an adult who was a healthcare worker with PCR-confirmed SARS-CoV-2 infection or an uninfected control (not recorded which). The donor label of this sample is uncertain. The CDR3 DNA reads as TGTGCCAGCAGCCCCAGCGAAACAGATACGCAGTATTTT. It is translated as CASSPSETDTQYF.